This is a list of T cell receptor beta chains from one sample in a study of siplizumab effects on memory and regulatory T cells. Data came from immunoSEQ multiplex PCR; TCRdb stores just in-frame clones and leaves some out. The table has more than 85,000 clones, just over 90% seen once. The specimen sequenced was CD4+ T cells sorted from blood. The receptor source for this set is a human donor in good health. Both conserved end residues are part of each CDR3. Each record gives: clone size, D gene, V gene, J gene, CDR3 protein, CDR3 DNA. The D gene is left open where the match is weak. Only some rows state a clone size, as once, few, many or a class for expanded clones.

>few|NA|TRBV6-5|TRBJ1-5
CASRKATVDSQPQHF
TGTGCCAGCAGGAAGGCGACGGTTGATAGTCAGCCCCAGCATTTT
>few|TRBD1|TRBV5-4|TRBJ2-6
CASSLAWGTGANVLTF
TGTGCCAGCAGCTTGGCCTGGGGGACAGGAGCCAACGTCCTGACTTTC
>NA|NA|TRBV5-1|TRBJ1-1
CASSGGRNTEAFF
TGCGCCAGCAGCGGCGGACGGAACACTGAAGCTTTCTTT
>NA|NA|TRBV9|TRBJ2-1
CASSVTGPDVNEQFF
TGTGCCAGCAGCGTAACGGGGCCCGATGTAAATGAGCAGTTCTTC
>NA|TRBD2|TRBV6-6|TRBJ2-2
CASGGLSNTGELFF
TGTGCCAGTGGGGGACTATCGAACACCGGGGAGCTGTTTTTT
>NA|NA|TRBV9|TRBJ2-1
CASSVLGGGSYNEQFF
TGTGCCAGCAGCGTTTTGGGTGGGGGGAGCTACAATGAGCAGTTCTTC
>NA|NA|TRBV4-2|TRBJ2-2
CASSPATGLPGELFF
TGTGCCAGCAGCCCCGCCACGGGGTTGCCCGGGGAGCTGTTTTTT
>NA|NA|TRBV10-3|TRBJ1-3
CATRPRDSNSGNTIYF
TGTGCCACCAGGCCCAGGGACTCCAACTCTGGAAACACCATATATTTT
>NA|TRBD2|TRBV27|TRBJ2-7
CASSLRASGRISYEQYF
TGTGCCAGCAGTTTAAGGGCTAGCGGGAGGATCTCCTACGAGCAGTACTTC
>NA|TRBD2|TRBV30|TRBJ2-5
CAWSVRLVSGGTKETQYF
TGTGCCTGGAGTGTACGCCTCGTTAGCGGGGGAACAAAAGAGACCCAGTACTTC
>once|NA|TRBV6-1|TRBJ1-1
CASKGRAPEAFF
TGTGCCAGCAAAGGGAGGGCACCTGAAGCTTTCTTT
>NA|NA|TRBV19|TRBJ2-5
CASSPTSRETQYF
TGTGCCAGTAGCCCGACTAGTCGGGAGACCCAGTACTTC
>once|NA|TRBV19|TRBJ2-3
CASSSRADTQYF
TGTGCCAGTAGTTCACGTGCAGATACGCAGTATTTT
>NA|NA|TRBV6-5|TRBJ2-3
CASRQGSTDTQYF
TGTGCCAGCAGACAGGGCAGCACAGATACGCAGTATTTT
>few|NA|TRBV29-1|TRBJ1-2
CSGGSDYGYTF
TGCAGCGGAGGGAGCGACTATGGCTACACCTTC
>NA|TRBD2|TRBV19|TRBJ2-3
CASSSTSGRDTQYF
TGTGCCAGTAGTTCGACTAGCGGGAGGGATACGCAGTATTTT
>NA|TRBD2|TRBV4-1|TRBJ2-1
CASSTSGGAYEQFF
TGCGCCAGCAGCACTAGCGGGGGGGCCTATGAGCAGTTCTTC
>NA|TRBD2|TRBV7-9|TRBJ2-1
CASSSYPPGLAGKEQFF
TGTGCCAGCAGCTCTTACCCCCCGGGACTAGCGGGGAAGGAGCAGTTCTTC
>NA|TRBD2|TRBV30|TRBJ2-5
CAWRSLAGIQETQYF
TGTGCCTGGAGAAGTCTAGCGGGGATCCAAGAGACCCAGTACTTC
>NA|NA|TRBV27|TRBJ2-7
CASSSLPYLGQYF
TGTGCCAGCAGTTCTCTACCTTATTTGGGGCAGTACTTC
>NA|NA|TRBV19|TRBJ1-1
CASSILPPAGYMNTEAFF
TGTGCCAGTAGTATCCTCCCCCCGGCGGGGTACATGAACACTGAAGCTTTCTTT
>NA|TRBD1|TRBV30|TRBJ1-2
CAWSVGQGRWGGYTF
TGTGCCTGGAGTGTAGGACAGGGACGTTGGGGAGGCTACACCTTC
>NA|NA|TRBV5-1|TRBJ2-3
CASSLGPSGDTQYF
TGCGCCAGCAGCTTGGGCCCTAGTGGGGATACGCAGTATTTT
>NA|NA|TRBV4-2|TRBJ2-1
CASSPDGGRSWNEQFF
TGTGCCAGCAGCCCCGACGGGGGCCGGTCGTGGAATGAGCAGTTCTTC
>once|NA|TRBV5-6|TRBJ2-1
CASSLTVSSYNEQFF
TGTGCCAGCAGCTTGACGGTTAGCTCCTACAATGAGCAGTTCTTC
>NA|NA|TRBV5-4|TRBJ2-2
CASSLRGRRTGELFF
TGTGCCAGCAGCTTGCGGGGACGTCGCACCGGGGAGCTGTTTTTT
>once|NA|TRBV5-4|TRBJ2-3
CASSLYRERVTDTQYF
TGTGCCAGCAGCTTGTACCGGGAGAGGGTCACAGATACGCAGTATTTT
>NA|NA|TRBV30|TRBJ1-3
CASPGGSGNTIYF
TGTGCCTCCCCCGGAGGATCTGGAAACACCATATATTTT
>NA|NA|TRBV6-6|TRBJ2-1
CASSPGTGIFNEQFF
TGTGCCAGCAGTCCCGGGACGGGAATCTTTAATGAGCAGTTCTTC
>NA|NA|TRBV5-4|TRBJ2-1
CASSLRPSYNEQFF
TGTGCCAGCAGCTTGCGGCCCTCCTACAATGAGCAGTTCTTC
>NA|NA|TRBV7-3|TRBJ1-5
CASSISRNQPQHF
TGTGCCAGCAGCATCAGTCGCAATCAGCCCCAGCATTTT
>NA|NA|TRBV12-5|TRBJ2-1
CASGLVAKRGEQFF
TGTGCTAGTGGTTTGGTCGCGAAGAGAGGGGAGCAGTTCTTC
>NA|TRBD1|TRBV5-4|TRBJ2-7
CASSQRTGSDEQYF
TGTGCCAGCAGCCAACGGACAGGGTCGGACGAGCAGTACTTC
>NA|TRBD1|TRBV29-1|TRBJ1-5
CSVSGQLDQPQHF
TGCAGCGTTTCGGGACAGCTAGATCAGCCCCAGCATTTT
>NA|TRBD2|TRBV10-3|TRBJ2-2
CAISAGGPSGELFF
TGTGCCATCAGCGCGGGAGGGCCGTCCGGGGAGCTGTTTTTT
>NA|NA|TRBV11-3|TRBJ2-7
CASSLAGEFSEQYF
TGTGCCAGCAGCTTAGCGGGGGAGTTCAGCGAGCAGTACTTC
>NA|TRBD1|TRBV14|TRBJ2-1
CASSQVLGQSYNEQFF
TGTGCCAGCAGCCAAGTCCTGGGACAGAGCTACAATGAGCAGTTCTTC